These T cell receptor beta chains were read from a single sample in a study of shared clonotypes between healthy human individuals. Profiling relied on immunoSEQ multiplex PCR, and the TCRdb table lists in-frame clones only, not all of them. This sample yields about 2.4 million clones, of which roughly 93% are seen a single time; 0.36% belongs to the top ten. Sequenced sample: naive CD4+ T cells from PBMCs. These receptors originate from a man in his late teens or twenties in good health. Some clones in this sample may be carry-over from other donors' samples. Each CDR3 is given with its conserved first and last residue. The D gene is left open where the match is weak.

CDR3nt,CDR3aa,d_gene,len,v_gene,j_gene
TGTGCTACAACGTCTGGAAACACCATATATTTT,CATTSGNTIYF,NA,11,TRBV28,TRBJ1-3
TGTGCCACCAATGACAGGGGGCTCACTACTACGAACACCGGGGAGCTGTTTTTT,CATNDRGLTTTNTGELFF,TRBD1,18,TRBV6-1,TRBJ2-2
TGTGCCAGCAGTTACCGCGGGACAGGGGGTTACAATGAGCAGTTCTTC,CASSYRGTGGYNEQFF,TRBD1,16,TRBV6-5,TRBJ2-1
TGTGCCACCAGCAGTCGGGACAGGGGGCTATATAGCTCCTACGAGCAGTACTTC,CATSSRDRGLYSSYEQYF,TRBD1,18,TRBV15,TRBJ2-7
TGTGCCAGCAGCTTAAATAACTATGGCTACACCTTC,CASSLNNYGYTF,NA,12,TRBV7-2,TRBJ1-2
TGTGCCAGCTCCGGGACAGGGGGGTCCTACACCTTC,CASSGTGGSYTF,TRBD1,12,TRBV28,TRBJ1-2
TGTGCCAGCAGCCAGTCACAGGTTATCGGGGAGCTGTTTTTT,CASSQSQVIGELFF,NA,14,TRBV4-2,TRBJ2-2
TGTGCCTGGGACAGAGGCTACACCTTC,CAWDRGYTF,NA,9,TRBV30,TRBJ1-2
TGCGCCAGCAGCTTGGAGACAGGGAAAGGCTACGAGCAGTACTTC,CASSLETGKGYEQYF,TRBD1,15,TRBV5-1,TRBJ2-7
TGCGCCAGCAGCCAGGGACGGTTCGCGGAGCAGTTCTTC,CASSQGRFAEQFF,NA,13,TRBV4-3,TRBJ2-1
TGTGCCAGCAGTTCAGGGGATAGCCGCGAGCAGTTCTTC,CASSSGDSREQFF,NA,13,TRBV2,TRBJ2-1
TGTGCCAGCAGCCCGGGAAGACGGCGCGTCCAAGAGACCCAGTACTTC,CASSPGRRRVQETQYF,NA,16,TRBV5-8,TRBJ2-5
TGTGCCAGCAGTGAATATCCGCCTTTCTCTGGAAACACCATATATTTT,CASSEYPPFSGNTIYF,NA,16,TRBV25-1,TRBJ1-3
TGTGCCAGCAGCACAGGGATGAAAGTTCAGCCCCAGCATTTT,CASSTGMKVQPQHF,NA,14,TRBV21-1,TRBJ1-5
TGTGCCAGCAGTGACTCTCAGGGGGCGCCTAATGAAAAACTGTTTTTT,CASSDSQGAPNEKLFF,TRBD1,16,TRBV27,TRBJ1-4
TGTGCCAGCAGCCCCCAGGGGAACAATGAGCAGTTCTTC,CASSPQGNNEQFF,NA,13,TRBV11-3,TRBJ2-1
TGTGCCAGTAGTACTCTTGGGACAGGCCCCCGGGATCAGCCCCAGCATTTT,CASSTLGTGPRDQPQHF,TRBD1,17,TRBV19,TRBJ1-5
TGTGCCAGCAGCTGGGCGAGGGATCGCAATCAGCCCCAGCATTTT,CASSWARDRNQPQHF,NA,15,TRBV28,TRBJ1-5
TGTGCCAGCAGCTTAGCGCCGGGGACCTACGAGCAGTACTTC,CASSLAPGTYEQYF,NA,14,TRBV7-9,TRBJ2-7
TGTGCCAGCAGGGGCGGGAGGCTCGTCGGGCAGTATTTT,CASRGGRLVGQYF,TRBD2,13,TRBV7-9,TRBJ2-3
TGTGCCAGCAGCACTAGACAGCAACCAAATCTAAATAGCAATCAGCCCCAGCATTTT,CASSTRQQPNLNSNQPQHF,NA,19,TRBV7-8,TRBJ1-5
TGTGCCACCAGCAGATTCGCCAGGGAGAAAAACATTCAGTACTTC,CATSRFAREKNIQYF,NA,15,TRBV15,TRBJ2-4
TGTGCCAGCTCACCACAAGGTACTAACTATGGCTACACCTTC,CASSPQGTNYGYTF,NA,14,TRBV18,TRBJ1-2
TGTGCCACCCGCCCCCCTGGGACATCCCGCACAGATACGCAGTATTTT,CATRPPGTSRTDTQYF,NA,16,TRBV19,TRBJ2-3